The 16 T cell receptor beta chains below were found in one sample sequenced in a study of shared clonotypes between healthy human individuals. The data were produced by immunoSEQ multiplex PCR, yet TCRdb's version contains in-frame clones alone and is incomplete. This sample has about 520,000 clones; 90% to 96% occur once, and the top ten carry around 0.067%. The sequenced sample was naive CD4+ T cells sorted from blood. The subset was: CD45RA+ positively selected. These receptors came from a woman aged 25 to 45 in good health.

J is TRBJ1-1 and V is TRBV6-5, with D possibly being TRBD1 (5 bases). Germline assignment: CDR1 MNHEY and CDR2 SVGAGI. There are 16 residues in the CDR3. V was clipped by 0 bases and J by 1 base, with 12 bases between them. The chain's CDR3 is CASSYSAGAKNTEAFF. CDR3 nucleotide sequence: TGTGCCAGCAGTTACTCCGCCGGGGCAAAGAACACTGAAGCTTTCTTT.

As DNA, the CDR3 is TGTGCCAGCAGCCAAGCCCCCCGAGCTAGCGGGAGTAGAGAGAATGAGCAGTTCTTC. Encoded protein: CASSQAPRASGSRENEQFF. This chain links TRBV14 with TRBJ2-1; 10 bases line up with TRBD2. The V gene's germline CDR1 is SGHDN and CDR2 FVKESK. V trimming: 1 base; J trimming: 7 bases; junction bases outside the gene matches: 16. The CDR3 spans 19 residues.

The chain joins TRBV27 to TRBJ1-3, with unresolved D. Germline lookup yields CDR1 MNHEY and CDR2 SMNVEV (reference sequence). The CDR3 length is 12 residues. V dropped 4 bases and J dropped 8 bases, with 9 bases sitting between them. The CDR3: CASSSPGDTIYF. CDR3 bases: TGTGCCAGCAGTTCCCCCGGGGACACCATATATTTT.

V is TRBV19 and J is TRBJ1-2, with D unclear. Trimming removed 1 base from V and 5 bases from J, with 14 bases in between. CDR1 and CDR2 (germline): LNHDA, SQIVND (reference sequence). The CDR3 runs 15 residues. The CDR3: CASSIVQAAPYGYTF. The DNA of the CDR3 is TGTGCCAGTAGTATAGTTCAGGCCGCCCCATATGGCTACACCTTC.

J is TRBJ1-3 and V is TRBV6-5; D not certain. Germline values: CDR1 MNHEY, CDR2 SVGAGI. This CDR3 region has 16 residues. V shed 0 bases and J shed 4 bases, with 13 bases lying between them. DNA for the CDR3: TGTGCCAGCAGTTACTCGATGCGAGGGAACGGAAACACCATATATTTT. It translates to CASSYSMRGNGNTIYF.

The chain joins TRBV5-1 to TRBJ1-1; the D gene is possibly TRBD1 (5 bases). Germline lookup yields CDR1 SGHRS and CDR2 YFSETQ. V was trimmed by 0 bases and J by 1 base, leaving 10 bases between them. The CDR3 totals 15 residues. The CDR3, as DNA: TGCGCCAGCAGCTTGGCCTCAGGGACGAACACTGAAGCTTTCTTT. It codes for CASSLASGTNTEAFF.

This clone was counted once. The chain combines TRBV7-3 with TRBJ2-1; 14 positions agree with TRBD2. This CDR3 is built from 15 residues. With V trimmed by 4 bases and J by 6 bases, 2 bases remained unmatched. Germline loops: CDR1 SGHTA, CDR2 FQGTGA. Written as DNA, the CDR3 is TGTGCCAGCAGCTCGGGACTAGCGGGAGTCAATGAGCAGTTCTTC. Translation gives CASSSGLAGVNEQFF.

The chain uses TRBV5-5 and TRBJ2-5; 12 bases align to TRBD1. V was pared by 4 bases and J by 4 bases, with 8 bases of the junction left unmatched. In germline, CDR1 is SGHKS, CDR2 YYEKEE (reference sequence). The CDR3 has 16 amino acids. CDR3 residues: CASSPPGQGAGETQYF. The CDR3 bases are TGTGCCAGCAGCCCTCCGGGACAGGGGGCGGGAGAGACCCAGTACTTC.

This chain's CDR3 is CASSKEGQGDGYTF. The CDR3 nucleotides are TGTGCCAGCAGCAAAGAGGGACAGGGGGATGGCTACACCTTC. The chain links TRBV21-1 to TRBJ1-2; the table calls TRBD1, which could not be checked here. TRBV21-1 counts as a pseudogene. The CDR3 totals 14 residues.

The V call is TRBV5-1, the J call TRBJ2-5; 14 nucleotides match TRBD2. Germline loops: CDR1 SGHRS, CDR2 YFSETQ. CDR3 length: 16 amino acids. With V trimmed by 4 bases and J by 7 bases, 9 bases remained unmatched. The CDR3: CASSERLAGGPGTQYF. Here the CDR3 DNA reads TGCGCCAGCAGCGAGAGACTAGCGGGAGGGCCGGGGACCCAGTACTTC.

The chain couples TRBV19 to TRBJ1-4; the D gene is possibly TRBD1 (6 bases). The germline V and J ends were trimmed by 6 bases and 5 bases, with 13 bases remaining between them. This CDR3 has 14 residues. The V gene's germline CDR1 is LNHDA and CDR2 SQIVND (reference sequence). Here the CDR3 reads CASRLQGDNEKLFF. CDR3 in DNA: TGTGCCAGTAGATTACAGGGAGACAATGAAAAACTGTTTTTT.

This clone has only one observation. The gene calls are TRBV11-2 and TRBJ2-7; 8 nucleotides match TRBD1. Germline assignment: CDR1 SGHAT and CDR2 FQNNGV. This CDR3 region has 13 residues. V gave up 5 bases and J gave up 3 bases; unmatched junction bases: 3. The DNA of the CDR3 is TGTGCCAGCAGCCTGGACAGGGACTACGAGCAGTACTTC. Amino acid sequence: CASSLDRDYEQYF.

V and J are TRBV27 and TRBJ2-7; 13 nucleotides match TRBD2. V shed 5 bases and J 3 bases; nucleotides not matched to a gene: 7. CDR1 MNHEY and CDR2 SMNVEV come from the germline V gene (reference sequence). This CDR3 spans 16 amino acids. The CDR3 loop reads CASSPTRLAGGYEQYF. The CDR3 nucleotides are TGTGCCAGCAGTCCCACCCGACTAGCGGGAGGCTACGAGCAGTACTTC.

This clone was found once. This sequence joins TRBV11-2 and TRBJ1-2, with D tentatively TRBD1 (6 bases). Germline CDR1 reads SGHAT; CDR2 reads FQNNGV. V was cut by 1 base and J by 5 bases, with 11 bases left in between. There are 14 residues in the CDR3. In DNA form, the CDR3 reads TGTGCCAGCAGCTTAGTAGAACAGGGTTATGGCTACACCTTC. Translation gives CASSLVEQGYGYTF.

This chain uses TRBV5-4 with TRBJ1-3, with D unresolved. The CDR3 totals 18 residues. V lost 4 bases, J lost 3 bases, and 23 bases lay in between. Germline CDR1 and CDR2: SGHNT and YYREEE (reference sequence). The CDR3 protein is CASSLSGSRSHFGNTIYF. As DNA, the CDR3 is TGTGCCAGCAGCCTGTCCGGTTCCCGGAGCCACTTTGGAAACACCATATATTTT.

The chain combines TRBV2 with TRBJ2-7; TRBD2 matches at 14 bases. V lost 6 bases to trimming and J lost 7 bases; unmatched junction nucleotides: 5. CDR3 size: 14 residues. CDR1 SNHLY and CDR2 FYNNEI come from the germline V gene. CDR3: CASRGLAGVGEQYF. CDR3 bases: TGTGCCAGCAGGGGACTAGCGGGAGTGGGAGAGCAGTACTTC.